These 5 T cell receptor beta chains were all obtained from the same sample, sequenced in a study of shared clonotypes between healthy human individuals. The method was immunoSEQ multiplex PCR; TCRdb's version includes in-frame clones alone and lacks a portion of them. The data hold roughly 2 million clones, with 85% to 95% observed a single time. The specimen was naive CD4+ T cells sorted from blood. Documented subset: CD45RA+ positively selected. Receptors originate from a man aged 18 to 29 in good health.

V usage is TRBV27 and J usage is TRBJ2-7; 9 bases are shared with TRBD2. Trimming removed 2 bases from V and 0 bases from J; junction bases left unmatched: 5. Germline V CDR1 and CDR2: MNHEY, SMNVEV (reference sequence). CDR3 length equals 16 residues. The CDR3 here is CASSLRVTSGSYEQYF. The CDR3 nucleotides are TGTGCCAGCAGTTTAAGAGTGACTAGCGGCTCCTACGAGCAGTACTTC.

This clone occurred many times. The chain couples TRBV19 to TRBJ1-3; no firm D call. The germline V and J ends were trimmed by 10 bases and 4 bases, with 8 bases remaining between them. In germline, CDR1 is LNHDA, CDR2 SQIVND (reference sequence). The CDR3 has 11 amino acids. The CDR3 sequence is CATLIGNTIYF. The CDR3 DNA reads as TGTGCCACCCTAATCGGAAACACCATATATTTT.

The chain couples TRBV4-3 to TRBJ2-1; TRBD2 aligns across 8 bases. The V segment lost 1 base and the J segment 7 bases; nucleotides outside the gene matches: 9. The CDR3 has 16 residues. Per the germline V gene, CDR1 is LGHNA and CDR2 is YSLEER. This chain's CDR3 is CASSQVFGRAWNEQFF. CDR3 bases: TGCGCCAGCAGCCAAGTCTTCGGGAGGGCCTGGAATGAGCAGTTCTTC.

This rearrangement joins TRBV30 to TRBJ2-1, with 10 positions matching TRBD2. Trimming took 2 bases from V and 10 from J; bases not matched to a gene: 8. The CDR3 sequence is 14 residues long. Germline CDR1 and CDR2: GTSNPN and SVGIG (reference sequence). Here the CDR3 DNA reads TGTGCCTGGAGTTGGAGCGGGGGGGCCTGGGAGCAGTTCTTC. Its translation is CAWSWSGGAWEQFF.

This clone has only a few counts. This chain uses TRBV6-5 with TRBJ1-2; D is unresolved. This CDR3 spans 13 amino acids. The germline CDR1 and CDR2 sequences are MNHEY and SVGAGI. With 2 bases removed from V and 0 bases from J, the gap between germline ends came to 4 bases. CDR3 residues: CASSYRTNYGYTF. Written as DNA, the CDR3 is TGTGCCAGCAGTTACAGGACTAACTATGGCTACACCTTC.